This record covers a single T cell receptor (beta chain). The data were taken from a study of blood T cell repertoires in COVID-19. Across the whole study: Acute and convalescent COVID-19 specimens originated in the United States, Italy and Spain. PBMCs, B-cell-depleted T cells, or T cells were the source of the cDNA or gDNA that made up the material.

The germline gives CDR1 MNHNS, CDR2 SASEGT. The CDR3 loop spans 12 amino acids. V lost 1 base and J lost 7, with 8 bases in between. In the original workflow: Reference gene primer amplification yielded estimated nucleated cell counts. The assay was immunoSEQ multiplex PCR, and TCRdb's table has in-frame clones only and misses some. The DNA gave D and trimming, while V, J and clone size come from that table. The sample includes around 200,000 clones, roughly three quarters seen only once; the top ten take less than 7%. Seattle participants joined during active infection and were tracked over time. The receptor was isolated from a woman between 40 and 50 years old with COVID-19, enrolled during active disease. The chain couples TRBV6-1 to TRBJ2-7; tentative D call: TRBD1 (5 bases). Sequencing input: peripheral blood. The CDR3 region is CASSEGRGEQYF. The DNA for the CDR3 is TGTGCCAGCAGTGAAGGAAGGGGAGAGCAGTACTTC.